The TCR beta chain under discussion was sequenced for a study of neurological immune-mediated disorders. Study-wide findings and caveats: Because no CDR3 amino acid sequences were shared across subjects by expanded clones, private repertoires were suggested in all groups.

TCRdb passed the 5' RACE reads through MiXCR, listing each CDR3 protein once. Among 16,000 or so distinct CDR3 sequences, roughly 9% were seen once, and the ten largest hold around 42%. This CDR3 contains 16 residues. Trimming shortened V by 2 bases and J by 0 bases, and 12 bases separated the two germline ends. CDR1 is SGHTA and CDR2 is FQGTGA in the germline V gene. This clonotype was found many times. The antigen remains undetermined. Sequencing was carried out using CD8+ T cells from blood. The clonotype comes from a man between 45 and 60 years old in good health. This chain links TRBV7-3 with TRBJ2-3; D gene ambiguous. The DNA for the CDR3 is TGTGCCAGCAGCTTATCGCGACGGAGAAGCACAGATACGCAGTATTTT. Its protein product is CASSLSRRRSTDTQYF.